This TCR beta chain was captured by sequencing in a study of blood T cell repertoires in COVID-19. At the level of the study: COVID-19 samples collected from the United States, Italy and Spain covered acute and convalescent phases. Sources were T cells, B-cell-depleted T cells, or PBMCs; the material itself was cDNA or gDNA.

Methods used by the authors: Using reference gene primer amplification, nucleated cell counts were estimated. Generated by immunoSEQ multiplex PCR, the TCRdb table keeps only in-frame clones and is missing some. V and J calls and clone size are given by that table; D and trimming were obtained from the DNA. Of a few hundred thousand clones listed, around nine tenths are singletons. This CDR3 comprises 12 residues. V was clipped by 1 base and J by 11 bases, with 11 bases between them. The germline CDR1 and CDR2 sequences are SEHNR and FQNEAQ (reference sequence). The V call is TRBV7-9, the J call TRBJ1-2; D is ambiguous. This receptor was identified in a man in his 60s with acute or convalescent COVID-19. Sequenced: peripheral blood. In DNA form, the CDR3 reads TGTGCCAGCAGCTTAGTGAATTGGGCTTACACCTTC. Translation: CASSLVNWAYTF. The full variable domain, completed using reference TRBV7-9 and TRBJ1-2, is DTGVSQNPRHKITKRGQNVTFRCDPISEHNRLYWYRQTLGQGPEFLTYFQNEAQLEKSRLLSDRFSAERPKGSFSTLEIQRTEQGDSAMYLCASSLVNWAYTFGSGTRLTVV.